The 22 T cell receptor beta chains in this list originate from one sample, sequenced in a study of blood T cells in healthy people across ages. It was with a sample-barcoded 5' primer and a J-beta primer mix that a second PCR of roughly 7 to 12 cycles was run. TCRdb independently ran MiXCR on the 5' RACE reads; one entry per CDR3 protein. The sample includes around 800,000 distinct CDR3 sequences, 20% to 30% of them seen just once. These data also formed part of another study, on T cells of mothers and their children.

The sequenced material came from blood. The receptors originated from a boy younger than 18 in good health.

This chain uses TRBV6-1 with TRBJ2-5; 7 bases align to TRBD1. The tail of the sequence fits TRBJ2-7 better, so the J call may be wrong. Germline CDR1 reads MNHNS; CDR2 reads SASEGT. This CDR3 is 14 amino acids long. The CDR3 DNA sequence: TGTGCCAGCAGTGAAGAGGGGGCTATCAACGAGCAGTACTTC. This encodes CASSEEGAINEQYF.

The rearrangement uses TRBV24-1 and TRBJ2-2; D possibly corresponds to TRBD2 (7 bases). The germline V and J ends were trimmed by 9 bases and 1 base, with 14 bases remaining between them. Germline-derived CDR1 and CDR2 are KGHDR and SFDVKD. The CDR3 runs to 15 residues. This CDR3 is CATGPGGQNTGELFF. The DNA for the CDR3 is TGTGCCACCGGTCCCGGGGGGCAGAACACCGGGGAGCTGTTTTTT.

The chain joins TRBV29-1 to TRBJ2-7; TRBD2 aligns across 7 bases. This CDR3 is 12 amino acids long. V gave up 8 bases and J gave up 3 bases; unmatched junction bases: 7. Germline CDR1 is SQVTM and CDR2 is ANQGSEA. The DNA of the CDR3 is TGCAGCTACAGCGGGGACTTCTACGAGCAGTACTTC. Amino acid sequence: CSYSGDFYEQYF.

This chain uses TRBV5-5 with TRBJ2-2, with 9 bases matching TRBD1. The CDR3 loop spans 12 amino acids. The ends lost 10 bases at V and 4 bases at J; junction bases unmatched: 2. CDR1 SGHKS and CDR2 YYEKEE come from the germline V gene (reference sequence). Here the CDR3 reads CAGTGSTGELFF. The CDR3 nucleotides are TGTGCCGGGACAGGGTCCACCGGGGAGCTGTTTTTT.

The chain is built from TRBV3-1 and TRBJ2-3; D remains ambiguous. CDR3 length: 15 residues. The V and J ends lost 4 bases and 4 bases respectively, with 15 bases between them. The germline CDR1 and CDR2 sequences are LGHDT and YNNKEL (reference sequence). The CDR3 sequence is CASSLTTGLADTQYF. CDR3 nucleotides: TGTGCCAGCAGCCTCACCACGGGTCTCGCAGATACGCAGTATTTT.

The chain joins TRBV7-9 to TRBJ1-6; D perhaps matches TRBD1 (6 bases). The CDR3 loop spans 14 amino acids. Trimming pared 5 bases from V and 6 bases from J, leaving 11 bases between. Germline V CDR1 and CDR2: SEHNR, FQNEAQ (reference sequence). CDR3 nucleotides: TGTGCCAGCAGCCGGGCAGGGGCTAATTCACCCCTCCACTTT. Its protein is CASSRAGANSPLHF. Using reference TRBV7-9 and TRBJ1-6 for the parts outside the CDR3, the full variable domain is DTGVSQNPRHKITKRGQNVTFRCDPISEHNRLYWYRQTLGQGPEFLTYFQNEAQLEKSRLLSDRFSAERPKGSFSTLEIQRTEQGDSAMYLCASSRAGANSPLHFGNGTRLTVT.

This clonotype was detected only a few times. The rearrangement links TRBV12-3 or TRBV12-4 to TRBJ1-2; D might be TRBD1 (5 bases). The CDR3 is 16 residues long. The V and J ends lost 3 bases and 3 bases respectively, with 17 bases between them. CDR3 sequence (DNA): TGTGCCAGCAGTTTCCCTCGCGCAGGGTCTGACTATGGCTACACCTTC. Its translation is CASSFPRAGSDYGYTF.

V gene TRBV5-1 combines with J gene TRBJ1-1; 7 bases are shared with TRBD1. V trimming: 5 bases; J trimming: 7 bases; junction bases outside the gene matches: 14. CDR3 length: 15 residues. Germline-derived CDR1 and CDR2 are SGHRS and YFSETQ. CDR3 in amino acids: CASRVHQGDSGEAFF. The CDR3 DNA reads as TGCGCCAGCAGAGTTCATCAGGGGGATAGTGGTGAAGCTTTCTTT.

A few counts support this clonotype. The V and J genes are TRBV12-3 or TRBV12-4 and TRBJ2-1; 8 bases are a match to TRBD1. V gave up 3 bases and J gave up 0 bases; unmatched junction bases: 13. The CDR3 has 19 amino acids. CDR3 in DNA: TGTGCCAGCAGTTTGCGACAGGGGCAGGGGGGATACTCCTACAATGAGCAGTTCTTC. Its translation: CASSLRQGQGGYSYNEQFF.

This clonotype was detected a few times. The gene calls are TRBV5-5 and TRBJ1-1; D gene unclear. The V end lost 5 bases, the J end lost 1 base, and 12 bases lay between the germline ends. Germline CDR1 reads SGHKS; CDR2 reads YYEKEE (reference sequence). This CDR3 is 14 amino acids long. This chain's CDR3 is CASSLVGRNTEAFF. The CDR3 coding sequence is TGTGCCAGCAGTTTAGTGGGCAGGAACACTGAAGCTTTCTTT.

The chain combines TRBV6-1 with TRBJ2-7, with D tentatively TRBD2 (6 bases). V lost 0 bases and J 5 bases, leaving 11 bases between the germline ends. Germline assignment: CDR1 MNHNS and CDR2 SASEGT. The length of the CDR3 is 14 residues. The CDR3 is CASSEAGGQDEQYF. In DNA form, the CDR3 reads TGTGCCAGCAGTGAAGCCGGGGGTCAGGACGAGCAGTACTTC.

The chain couples TRBV3-1 to TRBJ2-4, with TRBD1 identical over 7 bases. The junction had 28 bases not matched to a gene; V was cut back by 4 bases and J by 7 bases. Germline loops: CDR1 LGHDT, CDR2 YNNKEL (reference sequence). The CDR3 is 21 residues long. The chain's CDR3 is CASSPRLPLLPRTGQSNIQYF. The CDR3 nucleotides are TGTGCCAGCAGCCCCCGTCTACCGTTATTGCCGCGGACAGGTCAGAGTAACATTCAGTACTTC.

V and J are TRBV7-6 and TRBJ2-5; D possibly corresponds to TRBD2 (5 bases). Germline CDR1 and CDR2: SGHVS and FNYEAQ. This CDR3 is built from 15 residues. With 2 bases removed from V and 2 bases from J, the gap between germline ends came to 12 bases. The CDR3 is CASSLSAGRQETQYF. As DNA, the CDR3 is TGTGCCAGCAGCTTATCGGCGGGTCGACAAGAGACCCAGTACTTC.

This clonotype has a handful of counts. This CDR3 reads CASSLRGGGQPQHF. The DNA of the CDR3 is TGTGCCAGCAGTTTAAGGGGCGGAGGGCAGCCCCAGCATTTT. The chain is built from TRBV27 and TRBJ1-5, with a tentative D call TRBD1 (5 bases). V lost 2 bases, J lost 7 bases, and 12 bases lay in between. Germline-derived CDR1 and CDR2 are MNHEY and SMNVEV (reference sequence). The CDR3 totals 14 residues.

This chain links TRBV11-2 with TRBJ2-3, with 7 bases identical to TRBD2. The junction had 11 bases not matched to a gene; V was cut back by 5 bases and J by 0 bases. Germline V gene sequence: CDR1 SGHAT, CDR2 FQNNGV. This CDR3 contains 17 residues. The CDR3 DNA follows: TGTGCCAGCAGCCGACTTCTCTCGCGGGAGAGCACAGATACGCAGTATTTT. This sequence encodes CASSRLLSRESTDTQYF.

The chain is built from TRBV12-3 or TRBV12-4 and TRBJ2-3, with D possibly TRBD1 on 6 matching bases. The V end was cut by 6 bases, the J end by 0 bases, with 16 bases between. The CDR3 sequence is 16 residues long. CDR3 region: CASSLGQLLSTDTQYF. The CDR3 region has the DNA TGTGCCAGCAGCCTCGGACAGCTTCTGAGCACAGATACGCAGTATTTT.

This clonotype has just a few counts. The chain recombines TRBV20-1 with TRBJ2-4, with 9 nucleotides matching TRBD1. The CDR3 contains 13 residues. Germline CDR1 reads DFQATT; CDR2 reads SNEGSKA (reference sequence). The junction had 4 bases not matched to a gene; V was cut back by 4 bases and J by 6 bases. This CDR3 reads CSATPGQGNIQYF. Written as DNA, the CDR3 is TGCAGTGCTACCCCGGGACAGGGAAACATTCAGTACTTC.

This chain uses TRBV12-3 or TRBV12-4 with TRBJ2-1; D is ambiguous. The V and J ends lost 2 bases and 5 bases respectively, with 7 bases between them. This CDR3 contains 13 residues. The CDR3 here is CASSLREDNEQFF. For the CDR3, the DNA is TGTGCCAGCAGTTTACGAGAGGACAATGAGCAGTTCTTC.

The chain carries TRBV20-1 and TRBJ2-1; D might be TRBD1 (6 bases). In germline, CDR1 is DFQATT, CDR2 SNEGSKA (reference sequence). This CDR3 has 12 amino acids. The V gene lost 7 bases and the J gene lost 1 base, with 8 bases spanning the gap. The DNA of the CDR3 is TGCAGTGGGGGACATTCCTACAATGAGCAGTTCTTC. Its translation is CSGGHSYNEQFF.

The table lists this clonotype with a few counts. The junction differs from germline at one of its ends, possibly a read error. The gene calls are TRBV7-7 and TRBJ2-3, with D tentatively TRBD2 (6 bases). The CDR3 contains 15 residues. CDR1 SSHAT and CDR2 FNYEAQ come from the germline V gene (reference sequence). The CDR3 DNA follows: TGTGCTAGCAGCTTAGATCAGCGCGGGGCAGATACGCAGTATTTT. Protein product: CASSLDQRGADTQYF.

Details on this clonotype: One junction end does not reproduce the germline sequence, and a read error may be involved. The rearrangement links TRBV12-3 or TRBV12-4 to TRBJ2-3; 12 nucleotides match TRBD2. The CDR3 is made up of 15 amino acids. CDR3 DNA: TGTGCCAGCAGTTTGACTAGCGGGAGCGCAGATGCGCAGTATTTT. It translates to CASSLTSGSADAQYF.

V usage is TRBV5-1 and J usage is TRBJ1-4; D perhaps matches TRBD1 (5 bases). This CDR3 region has 14 residues. Trimming pared 2 bases from V and 3 bases from J, leaving 8 bases between. The germline V gene has CDR1 SGHRS and CDR2 YFSETQ. The CDR3, as DNA: TGCGCCAGCAGCTTTGGGGCCCCTAATGAAAAACTGTTTTTT. It specifies CASSFGAPNEKLFF.